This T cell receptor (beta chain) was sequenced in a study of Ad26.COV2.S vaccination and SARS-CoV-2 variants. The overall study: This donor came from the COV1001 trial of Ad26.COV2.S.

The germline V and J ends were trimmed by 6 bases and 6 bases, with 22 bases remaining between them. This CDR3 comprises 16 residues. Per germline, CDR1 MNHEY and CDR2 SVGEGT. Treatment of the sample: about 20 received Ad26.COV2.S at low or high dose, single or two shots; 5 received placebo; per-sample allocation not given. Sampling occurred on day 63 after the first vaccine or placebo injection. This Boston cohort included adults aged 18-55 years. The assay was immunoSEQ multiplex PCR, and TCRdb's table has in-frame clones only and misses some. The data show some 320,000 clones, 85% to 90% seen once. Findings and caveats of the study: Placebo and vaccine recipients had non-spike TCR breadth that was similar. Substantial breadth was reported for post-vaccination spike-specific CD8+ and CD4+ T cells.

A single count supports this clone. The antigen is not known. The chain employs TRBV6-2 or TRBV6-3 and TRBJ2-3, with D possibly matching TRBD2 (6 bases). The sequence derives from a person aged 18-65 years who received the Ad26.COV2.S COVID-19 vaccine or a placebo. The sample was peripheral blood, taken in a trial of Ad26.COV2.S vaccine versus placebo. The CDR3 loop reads CASSRPTSRDRDTQYF. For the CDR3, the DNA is TGTGCCAGCAGCCGACCTACTAGCCGGGATCGGGATACGCAGTATTTT.